This T cell receptor beta chain was sequenced for a study of T-cell memory formation after mild COVID-19. Study as a whole: The two donors had largely donor-specific TCR clusters.

This clonotype occurred a few times. TCRdb passed the 5' RACE reads through MiXCR, listing each CDR3 protein once. The repertoire holds some 120,000 distinct CDR3 sequences, with about a sixth as singletons. Unmatched junction bases numbered 13, after V lost 7 bases and J lost 6 bases. The CDR3 loop spans 15 amino acids. Germline-derived CDR1 and CDR2 are SGHVS and FNYEAQ. The sequencing input was PBMCs or a T cell subset sorted from them (not recorded which). The TCR sequence derives from an adult woman who had mild COVID-19 (a few samples of this study predate the infection). Cell type and time point are not known. The V call is TRBV7-6, the J call TRBJ2-7, with 9 bases identical to TRBD2. The chain's CDR3 is CASTPRSSGSSEQYF. Written as DNA, the CDR3 is TGTGCCAGCACCCCCCGGAGTAGCGGGAGTTCCGAGCAGTACTTC.